The following is a TCR beta chain sequence with its context. Its specificity is unknown. Amplification used 60 Vbeta primers and 13 Jbeta primers. Libraries were prepared by immunoSEQ multiplex PCR; TCRdb keeps only in-frame clonotypes and omits some of them. The table shows nearly 200,000 clones, with more than 75% occurring only once. This entry is derived from a study of cytomegalovirus exposure and HLA in healthy donors. Findings of the study overall: In an earlier analysis, about 90% or about 30%: the productive usage of most TCR beta V segments. Researchers counted some 150 TCR beta chains as cytomegalovirus-associated.

CDR3 length equals 14 residues. Germline-derived CDR1 and CDR2 are MNHEY and SMNVEV (reference sequence). V dropped 10 bases and J dropped 8; count of bases not matched to a gene: 15. The receptor comes from a male donor in good health and CMV-seropositive. The chain recombines TRBV27 with TRBJ1-2; 8 nucleotides line up with TRBD1. What was sequenced was PBMCs. The CDR3 sequence: CATLPTGGGGGYTF. The CDR3 DNA sequence: TGTGCCACCTTACCTACAGGGGGGGGTGGAGGCTACACCTTC.